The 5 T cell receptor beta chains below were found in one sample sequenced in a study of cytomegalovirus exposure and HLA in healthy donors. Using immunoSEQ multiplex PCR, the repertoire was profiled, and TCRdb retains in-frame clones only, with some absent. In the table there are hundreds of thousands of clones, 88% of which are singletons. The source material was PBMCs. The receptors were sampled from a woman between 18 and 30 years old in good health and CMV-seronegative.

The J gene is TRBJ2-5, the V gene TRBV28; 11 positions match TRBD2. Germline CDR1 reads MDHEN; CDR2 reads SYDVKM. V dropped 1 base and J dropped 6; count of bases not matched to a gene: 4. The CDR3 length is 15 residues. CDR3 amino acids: CASSLFSGRGKTQYF. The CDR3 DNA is TGTGCCAGCAGTTTATTTAGCGGGAGGGGAAAGACCCAGTACTTC.

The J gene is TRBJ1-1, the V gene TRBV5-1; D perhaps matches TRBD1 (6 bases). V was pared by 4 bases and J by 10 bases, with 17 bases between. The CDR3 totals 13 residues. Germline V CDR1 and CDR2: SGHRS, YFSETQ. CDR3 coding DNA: TGCGCCAGCAGCACCCACAGGGACGGTGTAGCTTTCTTT. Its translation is CASSTHRDGVAFF.

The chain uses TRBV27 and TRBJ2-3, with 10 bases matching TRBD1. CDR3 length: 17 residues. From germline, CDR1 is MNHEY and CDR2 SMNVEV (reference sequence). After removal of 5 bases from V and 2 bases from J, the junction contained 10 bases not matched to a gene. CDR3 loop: CASSQSRQGAHTDTQYF. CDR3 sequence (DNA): TGTGCCAGCAGTCAATCAAGACAGGGGGCTCACACAGATACGCAGTATTTT.

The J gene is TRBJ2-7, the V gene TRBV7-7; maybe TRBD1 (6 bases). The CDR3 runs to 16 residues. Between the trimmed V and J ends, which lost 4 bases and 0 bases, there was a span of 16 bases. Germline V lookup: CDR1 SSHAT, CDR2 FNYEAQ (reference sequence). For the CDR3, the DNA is TGTGCCAGCAGCTATCGATACAGGGCCCTCTCCTACGAGCAGTACTTC. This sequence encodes CASSYRYRALSYEQYF.

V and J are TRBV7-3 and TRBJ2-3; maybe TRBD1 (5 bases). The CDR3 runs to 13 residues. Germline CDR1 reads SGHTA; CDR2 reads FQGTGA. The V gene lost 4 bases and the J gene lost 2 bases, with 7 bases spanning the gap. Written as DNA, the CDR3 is TGTGCCAGCAGCTCGGACAACACAGATACGCAGTATTTT. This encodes CASSSDNTDTQYF. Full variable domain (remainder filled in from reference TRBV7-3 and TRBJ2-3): GAGVSQTPSNKVTEKGKYVELRCDPISGHTALYWYRQSLGQGPEFLIYFQGTGAADDSGLPNDRFFAVRPEGSVSTLKIQRTERGDSAVYLCASSSDNTDTQYFGPGTRLTVL.